This passage covers 9 T cell receptor beta chains from one sample sequenced in a study of blood T cell repertoires in COVID-19. Only in-frame clones appear in the TCRdb table, and some are missing; sequencing was by immunoSEQ multiplex PCR. The table lists 100,000 to 130,000 clones, 70% to 90% of them singletons. The material sequenced was peripheral blood. Receptors originate from a man aged 50 to 60 with active or convalescent COVID-19.

Only one count was recorded for this clone. The rearrangement uses TRBV12-2 and TRBJ2-3; TRBD2, the table's D call, lacks a check against the DNA. TRBV12-2 is assigned pseudogene status. CDR3 length: 19 amino acids. The CDR3 here is CASRWGGRLAGDGTDTQYF. For the CDR3, the DNA is TGTGCAAGTCGCTGGGGAGGGAGACTAGCGGGAGATGGCACAGATACGCAGTATTTT.

The chain uses TRBV18 and TRBJ2-2, with a possible D match to TRBD1 (6 bases). The germline gives CDR1 KGHSH, CDR2 LQKENI. V was cut by 1 base and J by 5 bases, with 11 bases left in between. This CDR3 comprises 15 residues. CDR3 in amino acids: CASSPLGARTGELFF. CDR3 bases: TGTGCCAGCTCACCACTGGGGGCGAGAACCGGGGAGCTGTTTTTT.

Written as DNA, the CDR3 is TGTGCCAGCAGCCTGGGACAGGGCTACACCTTC. It specifies CASSLGQGYTF. This sequence joins TRBV5-6 and TRBJ1-2, with 7 nucleotides matching TRBD1. From germline, CDR1 is SGHDT and CDR2 YYEEEE. V lost 4 bases, J lost 8 bases, and 2 bases stayed unmatched. The CDR3 sequence is 11 residues long. Combining the CDR3 with reference TRBV5-6 and TRBJ1-2 gives the whole variable domain DAGVTQSPTHLIKTRGQQVTLRCSPKSGHDTVSWYQQALGQGPQFIFQYYEEEERQRGNFPDRFSGHQFPNYSSELNVNALLLGDSALYLCASSLGQGYTFGSGTRLTVV.

The chain recombines TRBV6-2 or TRBV6-3 with TRBJ2-1; D unclear. V shed 2 bases and J shed 8 bases, with 7 bases lying between them. Germline CDR1 MNHEY, CDR2 SVGEGT. The CDR3 has 12 residues. The DNA for the CDR3 is TGTGCCAGCAGTTACCAGACATATGAGCAGTTCTTC. This gives the protein CASSYQTYEQFF.

The chain couples TRBV24-1 to TRBJ2-2; the D gene is possibly TRBD2 (6 bases). Trimming removed 9 bases from V and 1 base from J, with 14 bases in between. The germline V gene has CDR1 KGHDR and CDR2 SFDVKD. This CDR3 region has 15 residues. CDR3 nucleotide sequence: TGTGCCACCGCGACAGCGGGCTTGAACACCGGGGAGCTGTTTTTT. Its translation is CATATAGLNTGELFF.

The J gene is TRBJ1-2, the V gene TRBV28; weak D call: TRBD1 (5 bases). The V end lost 8 bases, the J end lost 6 bases, and 31 bases lay between the germline ends. Germline V CDR1 and CDR2: MDHEN, SYDVKM. This CDR3 contains 18 residues. CDR3 DNA sequence: TGTGCCAGCGAGACGGGGGTGGCGGCATCTAGGGTCGAACATGGCTACACCTTC. Amino acids: CASETGVAASRVEHGYTF.

The rearrangement links TRBV7-2 to TRBJ2-2, with 8 bases identical to TRBD1. The CDR3 consists of 15 residues. Trimming at V came to 4 bases and at J to 6 bases, leaving 7 bases not matched to a gene. Looked up from germline, CDR1 is SGHTA and CDR2 is FQGNSA. The CDR3 region is CASSSGQGGPGELFF. CDR3 DNA sequence: TGTGCCAGCAGCTCCGGACAGGGCGGCCCCGGGGAGCTGTTTTTT.

The chain has TRBV20-1 and TRBJ2-7, with no clear D. There are 11 residues in the CDR3. Trimming left V 5 bases short and J 6 bases short, with 11 bases between. Germline CDR1 and CDR2: DFQATT and SNEGSKA (reference sequence). This chain's CDR3 is CSAAFYSEQYF. CDR3 in DNA: TGCAGTGCTGCCTTCTACTCCGAGCAGTACTTC.

The rearrangement links TRBV27 to TRBJ1-1; 8 positions agree with TRBD1. From germline, CDR1 is MNHEY and CDR2 SMNVEV (reference sequence). V shed 0 bases, J shed 0 bases, and the junction held 6 bases outside the gene matches. The CDR3 consists of 17 residues. The CDR3 is CASSLSMTGVMNTEAFF. The CDR3 DNA follows: TGTGCCAGCAGTTTATCGATGACAGGGGTAATGAACACTGAAGCTTTCTTT.